This TCR beta chain stems from a study of T cell responses to AZD1222 COVID-19 vaccine (dated by TCRdb to about 2021). The study in broad terms: TCR sequencing covered more than 230 trial participants: about 210 given two doses of AZD1222 and approximately 25 given two doses of MenACWY control vaccine. Enrollment into the trials was organized by age into subgroups of 18-55, 56-69 and 70-plus years, and those subgroups contained about 160, 30 and 59 TCR-sequenced participants, respectively.

The CDR3 spans 16 residues, from the cysteine through the phenylalanine. CDR3 DNA only is kept here, 48 bases in frame from base 1. At the junction V is shortened by 4 bases and J by 5 bases, with 19 bases in between. CDR1 is given as MNHEY and CDR2 as SVGAGI, both from the germline V gene. This specimen's time point label, per the study, means: about 28 days (+/-7) after the second vaccine dose. AZD1222 recipients whose second dose came at about 4 weeks and those whose second dose came at about 12 weeks were combined into one group, since spike-specific TCR depth and breadth did not differ between the two schedules. Samples from vaccinated people were obtained from the UK trials COV001 and COV002, which included a single-blind randomized controlled phase 2/3 trial of AZD1222 (ChAdOx1 nCoV-19) in healthy adults. For TCRbeta chain sequencing, PBMC samples from trial participants were taken at day 0 and at day 28 after the second dose.

The research as a whole found: No day 14 peak-response samples were available, so repertoires were characterized only after the peak T cell response. The whole spike protein was spanned by vaccine-associated CD4 TCRs, and dominant responses were seen in regions 160-218 and 743-854. After two AZD1222 doses, spike-specific TCR breadth and depth were significantly higher than at day 0 and than in MenACWY recipients. Reportedly, almost half of the unique spike-specific TCRs recognized epitopes lying outside the regions that are mutated in the B.1.351 and B.1.1.7 variants. Conclusions about previously exposed vaccinees are limited, since just a handful of AZD1222 recipients were seropositive for SARS-CoV-2 at baseline. Participants were mostly white British, with more females than males. The authors suggested clonal diversity may have been underestimated. In the small 56-69-year group, the increase in depth fell short of significance, most likely because of low power.

In regard to this clone: Its antigen is not yet known. No much larger clone is present one base from it, and per-base qualities are unavailable.

The CDR3 regions of human TCRbeta chains were analyzed by immunosequencing. The paper's processing steps were these. Repertoire TCRs were checked for matches against a reference library of SARS-CoV-2-specific TCRs that had been generated using the MIRA antigen-specificity platform. Breadth meant the fraction of unique TCRs that were SARS-CoV-2-associated, whereas depth meant the fraction of total T cells that were SARS-CoV-2-associated. Each spike-specific TCR was assigned to its reactive spike region and to a CD4 or CD8 class using the MIRA data. Log10-transformed breadth and depth values were compared by one-way ANOVA with Sidak's multiple comparisons tests. TCRdb took this table from immuneACCESS and kept in-frame rearrangements with V and J called. Such tables lack part of the clones; where checked against another copy, unresolved V genes explain under half of the gap, and the rest is unexplained. That table is the source of V, J and clone size, and D and trimming were worked out from the DNA. Across this sample there are some 180,000 clones, with about 93% seen only once. Of the sample, roughly 2% falls within the top ten clones.

The TCR was taken from an adult who received the AZD1222 COVID-19 vaccine. In this chain, TRBV6-5 is recombined with TRBJ2-3, with no confidently assigned D gene. The source material was peripheral blood, sampled 28 days after the second AZD1222 dose. Read as DNA, the sequence is TGTGCCAGCAGTTCCACGGCGGCGGAGTCGGGAGATACGCAGTATTTT. Its protein is CASSSTAAESGDTQYF.